The 23 T cell receptor beta chains below all came from one sample that was sequenced in a study of cytomegalovirus exposure and HLA in healthy donors. Clones were sequenced by immunoSEQ multiplex PCR, and TCRdb holds only the in-frame ones, with some missing. In the table there are roughly 100,000 clones, about nine tenths of which are singletons. The source material was PBMCs. The origin of the receptors is a woman aged 18-35 years in good health and CMV-seropositive.

V gene TRBV6-4 combines with J gene TRBJ1-2; D not resolved. The germline CDR1 and CDR2 sequences are MRHNA and SNTAGT. The CDR3 covers 15 residues. Trimming shortened V by 2 bases and J by 4 bases, and 14 bases separated the two germline ends. As DNA, the CDR3 is TGTGCCAGCAGTGACGAGGACTTGAGTAGCTATGGCTACACCTTC. Its translation is CASSDEDLSSYGYTF.

This chain joins TRBV4-1 and TRBJ1-5; TRBD1 matches 8 bases. V shed 4 bases, J shed 1 base, and the junction held 15 bases outside the gene matches. The CDR3 has 19 residues. The germline CDR1 and CDR2 sequences are MGHRA and YSYEKL. The CDR3 DNA reads TGCGCCAGCAGCCCGTCCCTGATTTACAGGGGGACGAGCAATCAGCCCCAGCATTTT. Its translation: CASSPSLIYRGTSNQPQHF.

The chain uses TRBV7-8 and TRBJ1-1; D not certain. V lost 2 bases to trimming and J lost 1 base, with 8 bases between them. This CDR3 is built from 14 residues. CDR1 and CDR2 (germline): SGHVS, FQNEAQ. In DNA form, the CDR3 reads TGTGCCAGCAGCTTAACGTACAGGAACACTGAAGCTTTCTTT. As protein: CASSLTYRNTEAFF.

V usage is TRBV28 and J usage is TRBJ1-6; 7 positions agree with TRBD1. CDR3 size: 17 residues. CDR1 is MDHEN, CDR2 SYDVKM, per germline. V was clipped by 4 bases and J by 8 bases; unmatched bases: 14. The CDR3, as DNA: TGTGCCAGCAGTTCCGAGACCCCGGGACAGAACTATTCACCCCTCCACTTT. This gives the protein CASSSETPGQNYSPLHF.

This clone showed up just a few times. The CDR3 bases are TGTGCCAGCTCACCCTTTAGCGCGGGGGTCCCCTACAATGAGCAGTTCTTC. Residues: CASSPFSAGVPYNEQFF. This rearrangement joins TRBV18 to TRBJ2-1; TRBD2 aligns across 7 bases. CDR3 size: 17 residues. Per the germline V gene, CDR1 is KGHSH and CDR2 is LQKENI. Germline trimming cut 3 bases from V and 2 bases from J; bases unmatched to any gene: 10. Complete variable domain (other parts from reference TRBV18 and TRBJ2-1): NAGVMQNPRHLVRRRGQEARLRCSPMKGHSHVYWYRQLPEEGLKFMVYLQKENIIDESGMPKERFSAEFPKEGPSILRIQQVVRGDSAAYFCASSPFSAGVPYNEQFFGPGTRLTVL.

As DNA, the CDR3 is TGTGCCAGCAGTGACAGTCCCCCTTATGGCTACACCTTC. It codes for CASSDSPPYGYTF. V gene TRBV2 combines with J gene TRBJ1-2; no clear D. CDR1 and CDR2 (germline): SNHLY, FYNNEI. The V end was cut by 3 bases, the J end by 5 bases, with 10 bases between. CDR3 length: 13 residues.

The chain employs TRBV2 and TRBJ2-3; no definite D call. The V end was cut by 5 bases, the J end by 0 bases, with 3 bases between. The CDR3 length is 12 residues. The germline gives CDR1 SNHLY, CDR2 FYNNEI. The CDR3 nucleotides are TGTGCCAGCAGTCCTAGCACAGATACGCAGTATTTT. Residues: CASSPSTDTQYF.

The chain has TRBV9 and TRBJ2-7; the D gene is possibly TRBD2 (7 bases). This CDR3 comprises 14 residues. Trimming pared 4 bases from V and 5 bases from J, leaving 16 bases between. The germline V gene has CDR1 SGDLS and CDR2 YYNGEE. As DNA, the CDR3 is TGTGCCAGCAGCCAATGGGGGGGCTGGGACGAGCAGTACTTC. It is translated as CASSQWGGWDEQYF. Full variable domain (rest looked up from reference TRBV9 and TRBJ2-7): DSGVTQTPKHLITATGQRVTLRCSPRSGDLSVYWYQQSLDQGLQFLIQYYNGEERAKGNILERFSAQQFPDLHSELNLSSLELGDSALYFCASSQWGGWDEQYFGPGTRLTVT.

This clone was recorded only once. The chain has TRBV19 and TRBJ1-5; TRBD1 might be the D (5 bases). CDR1 is LNHDA, CDR2 SQIVND, per germline (reference sequence). V was trimmed by 8 bases and J by 2 bases, leaving 10 bases between them. The CDR3 has 13 amino acids. CDR3 sequence reads: CASSGGGNQPQHF. In DNA, the CDR3 is TGTGCCAGTTCGGGGGGAGGCAATCAGCCCCAGCATTTT.

V is TRBV18 and J is TRBJ2-7, with D possibly TRBD2 on 6 matching bases. The CDR3 runs to 13 residues. Trimming pared 4 bases from V and 6 bases from J, leaving 13 bases between. The germline V gene encodes CDR1 KGHSH and CDR2 LQKENI. The CDR3 loop reads CASSLGMEGEQYF. CDR3 coding DNA: TGTGCCAGCTCACTGGGGATGGAGGGCGAGCAGTACTTC.

This chain links TRBV6-4 with TRBJ2-1, with D possibly matching TRBD2 (6 bases). Germline CDR1 reads MRHNA; CDR2 reads SNTAGT. The CDR3 consists of 15 residues. The V gene lost 4 bases and the J gene lost 2 bases, with 12 bases spanning the gap. CDR3 in DNA: TGTGCCAGCAGTGTAACCGGGGGTACCTACAATGAGCAGTTCTTC. Its protein is CASSVTGGTYNEQFF.

This clone was found once. The rearrangement uses TRBV6-1 and TRBJ1-6; D perhaps matches TRBD1 (6 bases). The germline V gene encodes CDR1 MNHNS and CDR2 SASEGT. V was shortened by 6 bases and J by 6 bases, with 15 bases between the two germline ends. This CDR3 has 15 amino acids. In DNA form, the CDR3 reads TGTGCCAGCAGAAAAGCCGGGACACTTAATTCACCCCTCCACTTT. Its protein product is CASRKAGTLNSPLHF.

V is TRBV5-1 and J is TRBJ2-5; 9 bases are a match to TRBD2. Germline CDR1 is SGHRS and CDR2 is YFSETQ. CDR3 size: 14 residues. The trim removed 3 bases at V and 3 bases at J, leaving 3 bases unmatched. CDR3 protein: CASSSVAGEETQYF. For the CDR3, the DNA is TGCGCCAGCAGCTCGGTAGCGGGGGAAGAGACCCAGTACTTC. The full variable domain, its missing parts supplied by reference TRBV5-1 and TRBJ2-5, is KAGVTQTPRYLIKTRGQQVTLSCSPISGHRSVSWYQQTPGQGLQFLFEYFSETQRNKGNFPGRFSGRQFSNSRSEMNVSTLELGDSALYLCASSSVAGEETQYFGPGTRLLVL.

This clone has a handful of counts. The rearrangement links TRBV18 to TRBJ1-5, with TRBD1 matching 12 bases. The CDR3 has 15 residues. V dropped 2 bases and J dropped 6; count of bases not matched to a gene: 2. CDR1 and CDR2 from the germline V gene are KGHSH and LQKENI. The CDR3 nucleotides read TGTGCCAGCTCACCAGGGACAGGGGGCTTTCAGCCCCAGCATTTT. Translating it yields CASSPGTGGFQPQHF.

V and J are TRBV11-3 and TRBJ1-5; possibly TRBD1 for D (6 bases). The germline V and J ends were trimmed by 1 base and 0 bases, with 22 bases remaining between them. CDR1 SGHNT and CDR2 YENEEA come from the germline V gene. This CDR3 is built from 20 residues. The CDR3 is CASSLVFGQKLRNSNQPQHF. DNA of the CDR3: TGTGCCAGCAGCTTAGTGTTCGGACAGAAACTACGAAATAGCAATCAGCCCCAGCATTTT.

The chain has TRBV15 and TRBJ2-3, with TRBD2 identical over 8 bases. The CDR3 runs to 17 residues. Germline V CDR1 and CDR2: LNHNV, YYDKDF (reference sequence). J gave up 1 base and V 0 bases, and 6 bases lay outside the gene matches. The DNA of the CDR3 is TGTGCCACCAGCAGAGATCTCCAGGGACTAGGCACAGATACGCAGTATTTT. Its translation: CATSRDLQGLGTDTQYF.

This clone was recorded a few times. The V gene is TRBV28, the J gene TRBJ2-5, with D hard to call. The CDR3 runs 12 residues. Trimming pared 8 bases from V and 1 base from J, leaving 8 bases between. Per the germline V gene, CDR1 is MDHEN and CDR2 is SYDVKM. The chain's CDR3 is CASRTTQETQYF. In DNA form, the CDR3 reads TGTGCCAGCCGAACTACCCAAGAGACCCAGTACTTC.

The V call is TRBV5-4, the J call TRBJ2-2; 9 bases are shared with TRBD2. The germline CDR1 and CDR2 sequences are SGHNT and YYREEE (reference sequence). The CDR3 is 15 residues long. The trim removed 4 bases at V and 5 bases at J, leaving 6 bases unmatched. The CDR3 loop is CASSLAGGRTGELFF. The CDR3, as DNA: TGTGCCAGCAGCCTTGCGGGGGGGCGAACCGGGGAGCTGTTTTTT.

This clone was recorded a few times. The J gene is TRBJ1-1, the V gene TRBV6-6, with D unresolved. Germline loops: CDR1 MNHNY, CDR2 SVGAGI (reference sequence). This CDR3 is built from 13 residues. The V gene lost 2 bases and the J gene lost 1 base, with 5 bases spanning the gap. In DNA form, the CDR3 reads TGTGCCAGCAGTTACGCGTCGAACACTGAAGCTTTCTTT. Protein product: CASSYASNTEAFF.

The genes are TRBV11-2 and TRBJ1-1, with 9 bases that match TRBD1. The CDR3 has 15 amino acids. The germline V gene encodes CDR1 SGHAT and CDR2 FQNNGV. Trimming took 3 bases from V and 10 from J; bases not matched to a gene: 12. Here the CDR3 reads CASSFTGTGRIGAFF. The CDR3 nucleotides read TGTGCCAGCAGCTTCACCGGGACAGGGCGAATCGGAGCTTTCTTT.

The chain is built from TRBV4-1 and TRBJ1-5, with D possibly TRBD1 on 6 matching bases. Looked up from germline, CDR1 is MGHRA and CDR2 is YSYEKL. Trimming left V 2 bases short and J 1 base short, with 12 bases between. The CDR3 covers 16 residues. The CDR3 DNA is TGCGCCAGCAGCCAACACGGGACACTGAGCAATCAGCCCCAGCATTTT. This codes for CASSQHGTLSNQPQHF.

The chain links TRBV4-1 to TRBJ2-4, with a weak D call TRBD2 (6 bases). This CDR3 comprises 17 residues. Germline CDR1 reads MGHRA; CDR2 reads YSYEKL. Trimming left V 1 base short and J 0 bases short, with 13 bases between. CDR3 in DNA: TGCGCCAGCAGCCAAGGTGGGGGGTATCAAGCCAAAAACATTCAGTACTTC. It yields the protein CASSQGGGYQAKNIQYF.

The chain uses TRBV5-4 and TRBJ2-3; 9 positions match TRBD2. J was trimmed by 1 base and V by 0 bases; bases with no gene match: 6. The CDR3 has 17 residues. CDR1 is SGHNT, CDR2 YYREEE, per germline (reference sequence). The CDR3 nucleotides are TGTGCCAGCAGCTTGGAGGTAGCGGGGGCCGGCACAGATACGCAGTATTTT. Translated: CASSLEVAGAGTDTQYF.